The clone carrying this T cell receptor (beta chain) was counted a few times. Its target is unknown. This record comes from a study of early T cells in non-severe SARS-CoV-2 infection. In the study overall: Chains were unpaired, as sequencing was done on bulk RNA from unsorted whole blood. General observations from the study: VDJdb matching favored anti-spike CD8 responses, missing private and CD4 specificities.

Germline assignment: CDR1 SGHVS and CDR2 FQNEAQ. CDR3 length: 17 amino acids. Germline trimming cut 4 bases from V and 4 bases from J; bases unmatched to any gene: 9. Unique molecular identifiers (one per individual cDNA molecule) were attached. TCRdb passed the 5' RACE reads through MiXCR, listing each CDR3 protein once. The sample lists 80,000 to 95,000 distinct CDR3 sequences; about 15% were seen once. The sequence derives from an adult who was a healthcare worker with PCR-confirmed SARS-CoV-2 infection or an uninfected control (not recorded which). Sequencing was performed on whole blood, taken at baseline. The chain uses TRBV7-8 and TRBJ2-3, with 12 bases aligning to TRBD2. This CDR3 reads CASSYRLAGEVADTQYF. DNA for the CDR3: TGTGCCAGCAGCTACCGACTAGCGGGAGAAGTCGCAGATACGCAGTATTTT.